This record looks at one T cell receptor beta chain sequence and its context. This entry belongs to a study of blood T cell repertoires in COVID-19. As for the study in general: There were acute and convalescent COVID-19 samples, and they came from the United States, Italy and Spain. T cells, B-cell-depleted T cells, or PBMCs supplied cDNA or gDNA.

Germline V CDR1 and CDR2: MGHRA, YSYEKL. The CDR3 totals 17 residues. V gave up 0 bases and J gave up 2 bases; unmatched junction bases: 6. Sequencing used immunoSEQ multiplex PCR; TCRdb keeps in-frame clones, though not all of them. The sample has about 100,000 clones; around 80% are singletons. The specimen sequenced was peripheral blood. The chain has TRBV4-1 and TRBJ2-3, with TRBD1 identical over 9 bases. This clonotype was obtained from a man in his 70s with acute or convalescent COVID-19. The CDR3, as DNA: TGCGCCAGCAGCCAAGAACCGACAGGGGGTCCCACAGATACGCAGTATTTT. Its translation is CASSQEPTGGPTDTQYF.